The table lists the clone carrying this T cell receptor beta chain with a few counts. The entry originates in a study of blood T cell repertoires in COVID-19. Across the study: In each case, the material was cDNA or gDNA derived from T cells, B-cell-depleted T cells, or PBMCs.

The CDR3 is made up of 13 amino acids. Germline V gene data show CDR1 as LNHDA and CDR2 as SQIVND (reference sequence). V lost 6 bases, J lost 2 bases, and 3 bases stayed unmatched. Clones were read by immunoSEQ multiplex PCR, and TCRdb kept only the in-frame ones, dropping some. The table lists 250,000 to 300,000 clones, under 90% of them singletons. The origin of this receptor is a woman aged 55 to 70 with active or convalescent COVID-19. The sample was peripheral blood. This chain joins TRBV19 and TRBJ1-2; 7 bases are shared with TRBD1. The CDR3: CASSEGQNYGYTF. DNA of the CDR3: TGTGCCAGTAGCGAGGGACAGAACTATGGCTACACCTTC.